This T cell receptor beta chain was sequenced for a study of T cells after yellow fever vaccination. Study as a whole: It was SMART-Seq v4 Ultra Low Input that prepared the fractions with low cell numbers. Whole-study results and caveats: When the response was secondary, it was weaker but reached its peak faster, day 5 versus 15. A large majority of primary-vaccination clones showed up again after the booster (approximately 96% CD4, 75% to 90% CD8).

Researchers made TCR cDNA using 5'RACE template switching, and this step added a universal primer site and UMIs. Each CDR3 protein gets one entry after TCRdb re-called the 5' RACE reads with MiXCR. Here the sample spans 200,000 to 250,000 distinct CDR3 sequences, about 3% being singletons. This clonotype has a count of ten or more. The antigen remains unidentified. The V segment lost 0 bases and the J segment 3 bases; nucleotides outside the gene matches: 2. The CDR3 has 15 amino acids. Germline V gene data show CDR1 as SGHRS and CDR2 as YFSETQ. The specimen was CD4+ T cells sorted from PBMCs, collected 10 days after the yellow fever booster vaccination. The V call is TRBV5-1, the J call TRBJ2-5; TRBD1 matches 10 bases. This clonotype was obtained from a man aged 18-30 years who received the YFV17D yellow fever vaccine. The CDR3 DNA reads as TGCGCCAGCAGCTTGGTAGGGACAGGGGAAGAGACCCAGTACTTC. Translated: CASSLVGTGEETQYF. The entire variable domain, with the rest obtained from reference TRBV5-1 and TRBJ2-5, is as follows: KAGVTQTPRYLIKTRGQQVTLSCSPISGHRSVSWYQQTPGQGLQFLFEYFSETQRNKGNFPGRFSGRQFSNSRSEMNVSTLELGDSALYLCASSLVGTGEETQYFGPGTRLLVL.